Below, 30 T cell receptor beta chains from the same sample are listed, as sequenced in a study of CD8 T cells in Susac syndrome. With random hexamers, reverse transcription was performed on about 0.5 to 1 ug of RNA. TCRdb re-called the immunoSEQ multiplex PCR reads with MiXCR, one entry per CDR3 protein. The table records under 200,000 distinct CDR3 sequences, approximately 93% of them present only once. Sequences were obtained from CD4+ T cells from PBMCs. These receptors all come from a human donor in good health.

The chain couples TRBV28 to TRBJ2-7; 8 bases map to TRBD1. CDR3 length: 14 residues. V lost 4 bases and J lost 6; bases outside the gene matches: 8. In germline, CDR1 is MDHEN, CDR2 SYDVKM. DNA of the CDR3: TGTGCCAGCAGTTCATCAGGGGGCTCTGTCGAGCAGTACGTC. Translated: CASSSSGGSVEQYV.

This rearrangement joins TRBV5-1 to TRBJ2-1; 8 positions match TRBD1. V gave up 4 bases and J gave up 9 bases; unmatched junction bases: 6. In germline, CDR1 is SGHRS, CDR2 YFSETQ. This CDR3 is 13 amino acids long. CDR3 coding DNA: TGCGCCAGCAGCCCGGACAGGGTGGGTGAGCAGTTCTTC. It is translated as CASSPDRVGEQFF.

The gene calls are TRBV6-2 or TRBV6-3 and TRBJ2-7; weak D call: TRBD2 (5 bases). The V end lost 5 bases, the J end lost 7 bases, and 12 bases lay between the germline ends. CDR3 length: 12 residues. Germline V gene lookup returns CDR1 MNHEY and CDR2 SVGEGT. CDR3 DNA: TGTGCCAGCAGTCCACTGCCGGGGGAGCAGTACGTC. Translated: CASSPLPGEQYV.

V gene TRBV18 combines with J gene TRBJ1-5, with 9 bases fitting TRBD1. V shed 3 bases and J 6 bases; nucleotides not matched to a gene: 9. The V gene's germline CDR1 is KGHSH and CDR2 LQKENI. This CDR3 region has 16 residues. For the CDR3, the DNA is TGTGCCAGCTCACCTGGACAGGGGAAAAGGTTTCAGCCCCAGCATTTT. Its protein product is CASSPGQGKRFQPQHF.

The V gene is TRBV27, the J gene TRBJ1-4, with a tentative D call TRBD1 (5 bases). From germline, CDR1 is MNHEY and CDR2 SMNVEV (reference sequence). The CDR3 runs 18 residues. Trimming removed 8 bases at V and 2 bases at J, with 24 bases between. CDR3 amino acids: CASSLGLKPGGTNEKLFF. CDR3 DNA sequence: TGTGCCAGCTCTCTAGGGCTAAAACCGGGGGGGACTAATGAAAAACTGTTTTTT.

The gene calls are TRBV13 and TRBJ2-1, with D possibly called TRBD1 or TRBD2 (6 bases each). Germline V gene sequence: CDR1 PRHDT, CDR2 FYEKMQ (reference sequence). CDR3 length: 16 residues. V was pared by 1 base and J by 5 bases, with 15 bases between. Written as DNA, the CDR3 is TGTGCCAGCAGCTTAGAATTGGGCGGGGACAACAATGAGCAGTTCTTC. Protein sequence: CASSLELGGDNNEQFF.

A few counts support this clonotype. The chain carries TRBV3-1 and TRBJ1-1; D is undetermined. The ends were cut back, 1 base at V and 1 base at J, with 4 bases in the middle. The CDR3 contains 13 residues. Germline V gene sequence: CDR1 LGHDT, CDR2 YNNKEL (reference sequence). The CDR3 DNA is TGTGCCAGCAGCCAAGGGGAGAACACTGAAGCTTTCTTT. Residues: CASSQGENTEAFF.

The chain links TRBV28 to TRBJ2-5, with a tentative D call TRBD2 (7 bases). The germline V gene encodes CDR1 MDHEN and CDR2 SYDVKM. V lost 6 bases, J lost 2 bases, and 16 bases lay in between. The CDR3 loop spans 15 amino acids. The CDR3 reads CASSSGGPTQETQYF. The CDR3 DNA is TGTGCCAGCAGCTCCGGGGGGCCAACACAAGAGACCCAGTACTTC.

This chain joins TRBV12-3 or TRBV12-4 and TRBJ1-2, with 8 bases matching TRBD1. CDR3 length: 15 residues. V was pared by 6 bases and J by 0 bases, with 6 bases of the junction left unmatched. The CDR3 protein is CASSPFRGPNYGYTF. The DNA of the CDR3 is TGTGCCAGCAGCCCCTTCAGGGGGCCTAACTATGGCTACACCTTC.

The chain combines TRBV4-3 with TRBJ1-2, with no clear D. V dropped 1 base and J dropped 4 bases, with 16 bases sitting between them. The germline V gene encodes CDR1 LGHNA and CDR2 YSLEER. The CDR3 loop spans 16 amino acids. The chain's CDR3 is CASSQVHTILTYGYTF. The CDR3 nucleotides read TGCGCCAGCAGCCAAGTCCACACCATTCTGACCTATGGCTACACCTTC.

V and J are TRBV25-1 and TRBJ2-2; 9 nucleotides match TRBD2. Losses at the gene ends were 6 bases for V and 1 base for J; bases not matched to a gene: 12. Germline V gene lookup returns CDR1 MGHDK and CDR2 SYGVNS. This CDR3 has 18 amino acids. The CDR3 sequence: CASSPSAGRGGNTGELFF. CDR3 DNA: TGTGCCAGCAGCCCGAGCGCGGGGCGGGGGGGGAACACCGGGGAGCTGTTTTTT.

This chain joins TRBV7-8 and TRBJ1-2; TRBD1 aligns across 7 bases. Germline-derived CDR1 and CDR2 are SGHVS and FQNEAQ. V shed 5 bases and J 4 bases; nucleotides not matched to a gene: 7. The CDR3 length is 14 residues. DNA for the CDR3: TGTGCCAGCAGCATTAACAGGGGCCCCTATGGCTACACCTTC. Protein: CASSINRGPYGYTF.

The gene calls are TRBV19 and TRBJ1-1, with a tentative D call TRBD1 (6 bases). CDR3 length equals 14 residues. Per the germline V gene, CDR1 is LNHDA and CDR2 is SQIVND (reference sequence). With 6 bases removed from V and 11 bases from J, the gap between germline ends came to 22 bases. In nucleotides, the CDR3 is TGTGCCAGTAGAACCAACGGACAGCTGGGCCTCGCTTTCTTT. Protein product: CASRTNGQLGLAFF.

This sequence joins TRBV20-1 and TRBJ2-5; D possibly corresponds to TRBD2 (5 bases). The V gene lost 5 bases and the J gene lost 0 bases, with 10 bases spanning the gap. CDR1 DFQATT and CDR2 SNEGSKA come from the germline V gene (reference sequence). The CDR3 runs 13 residues. As DNA, the CDR3 is TGCAGTGCTTTAGACTACTACCAAGAGACCCAGTACTTC. The encoded protein is CSALDYYQETQYF.

This clonotype was observed a single time. The chain is built from TRBV11-2 and TRBJ1-3; possible D gene TRBD1, 5 bases. CDR1 and CDR2 from the germline V gene are SGHAT and FQNNGV. With 2 bases removed from V and 1 base from J, the gap between germline ends came to 9 bases. The CDR3 extends over 15 amino acids. The CDR3, as DNA: TGTGCCAGCAGCTTAATGGGGGAATCTGGAAACACCATATATTTT. Encoded protein: CASSLMGESGNTIYF.

V and J are TRBV6-6 and TRBJ2-3; 10 positions agree with TRBD2. V lost 7 bases to trimming and J lost 4 bases; unmatched junction nucleotides: 11. Germline CDR1 reads MNHNY; CDR2 reads SVGAGI (reference sequence). This CDR3 has 16 amino acids. CDR3 sequence (DNA): TGTGCCAGCAACCAGCGGGGGGGCCTAGAATCAGATACGCAGTATTTT. It codes for CASNQRGGLESDTQYF.

V and J are TRBV4-2 and TRBJ2-3; 8 bases fit TRBD2. V shed 0 bases and J 4 bases; nucleotides not matched to a gene: 9. This CDR3 is built from 17 residues. From germline, CDR1 is LGHNA and CDR2 YNFKEQ. Written as DNA, the CDR3 is TGTGCCAGCAGCCAAGATCCTACCAGCGGGGGCTCAGATACGCAGTATTTT. As protein: CASSQDPTSGGSDTQYF.

The genes are TRBV19 and TRBJ1-5; D is perhaps TRBD1 (5 bases). The germline V gene encodes CDR1 LNHDA and CDR2 SQIVND (reference sequence). Trimming removed 4 bases at V and 0 bases at J, with 10 bases between. The CDR3 has 15 amino acids. CDR3 sequence: CASSTKQVSNQPQHF. CDR3 nucleotides: TGTGCCAGTAGTACCAAACAGGTTAGCAATCAGCCCCAGCATTTT.

The gene calls are TRBV28 and TRBJ1-2, with D unclear. Germline CDR1 reads MDHEN; CDR2 reads SYDVKM. V was pared by 4 bases and J by 1 base, with 7 bases between. CDR3 size: 13 residues. The chain's CDR3 is CASSSSFNYGYTF. The CDR3 nucleotides read TGTGCCAGCAGTTCGAGCTTTAACTATGGCTACACCTTC.

This clonotype was seen just once. This chain uses TRBV29-1 with TRBJ2-3; D uncertain. Trimming stripped 5 bases from V and 5 bases from J, with 14 bases between. CDR1 and CDR2 from the germline V gene are SQVTM and ANQGSEA. This CDR3 spans 13 amino acids. CDR3 DNA sequence: TGCAGCGTTTCTCGGCAGAGAGAAGATACGCAGTATTTT. Protein product: CSVSRQREDTQYF.

This clonotype has a single count. The rearrangement links TRBV19 to TRBJ2-7; 10 nucleotides match TRBD1. Germline trimming cut 5 bases from V and 7 bases from J; bases unmatched to any gene: 5. Germline V gives CDR1 LNHDA, CDR2 SQIVND (reference sequence). The CDR3 length is 13 residues. CDR3 sequence: CASSADRGQEQYF. The CDR3 bases are TGTGCCAGTAGTGCAGACAGGGGGCAAGAGCAGTACTTC.

The DNA for the CDR3 is TGCGCCAGCAGCTTGAGGAACTCGTACAATGAGCAGTTCTTC. It translates to CASSLRNSYNEQFF. The chain couples TRBV5-1 to TRBJ2-1; D gene uncertain. The CDR3 loop spans 14 amino acids. Germline-derived CDR1 and CDR2 are SGHRS and YFSETQ. V dropped 1 base and J dropped 4 bases, with 9 bases sitting between them.

The chain employs TRBV18 and TRBJ1-1; D gene ambiguous. This CDR3 contains 13 residues. Looked up from germline, CDR1 is KGHSH and CDR2 is LQKENI. The ends were cut back, 6 bases at V and 4 bases at J, with 12 bases in the middle. The CDR3 coding sequence is TGTGCCAGCTCGTCACCGTGGGGCACTGAAGCTTTCTTT. Its protein product is CASSSPWGTEAFF.

The V and J genes are TRBV5-4 and TRBJ2-7; D could derive from TRBD1 or TRBD2 (5 bases each). CDR3 length equals 15 residues. V was pared by 0 bases and J by 2 bases, with 12 bases between. CDR1 is SGHNT and CDR2 is YYREEE in the germline V gene (reference sequence). CDR3 DNA: TGTGCCAGCAGCTTGGGAGGGAGAGGGGCCTACGAGCAGTACTTC. Translated, it gives CASSLGGRGAYEQYF.

The chain links TRBV6-9 to TRBJ2-3; 9 nucleotides line up with TRBD1. This CDR3 is built from 14 residues. The V segment lost 6 bases and the J segment 3 bases; nucleotides outside the gene matches: 4. Germline CDR1 and CDR2: MNHGY and SVAAGI. CDR3 DNA sequence: TGTGCCAGCAGGCGACAGGGGGGGACAGATACGCAGTATTTT. As protein: CASRRQGGTDTQYF.

The rearrangement joins TRBV18 to TRBJ2-5; D is perhaps TRBD1 (5 bases). V gave up 2 bases and J gave up 9 bases, with 10 bases separating them. Looked up from germline, CDR1 is KGHSH and CDR2 is LQKENI. The CDR3 runs 12 residues. CDR3 bases: TGTGCCAGCTCACCATCAACAGGATCCCAGTACTTC. Translating gives CASSPSTGSQYF. Looking up the rest from reference TRBV18 and TRBJ2-5 gives the full variable domain: NAGVMQNPRHLVRRRGQEARLRCSPMKGHSHVYWYRQLPEEGLKFMVYLQKENIIDESGMPKERFSAEFPKEGPSILRIQQVVRGDSAAYFCASSPSTGSQYFGPGTRLLVL.

This clonotype has just one count. The chain joins TRBV6-2 or TRBV6-3 to TRBJ2-3, with D unresolved. The germline V gene has CDR1 MNHEY and CDR2 SVGEGT. This CDR3 contains 14 residues. V lost 4 bases and J 2 bases, leaving 10 bases between the germline ends. CDR3 bases: TGTGCCAGCAGTTGCCCGGGTTTCACAGATACGCAGTATTTT. Protein product: CASSCPGFTDTQYF.

V and J are TRBV25-1 and TRBJ2-1, with 9 bases lining up with TRBD2. In germline, CDR1 is MGHDK, CDR2 SYGVNS. V dropped 3 bases and J dropped 2; count of bases not matched to a gene: 5. The CDR3 totals 16 residues. This chain's CDR3 is CASSDGGGGAYNEQFF. The CDR3 nucleotides are TGTGCCAGCAGTGATGGGGGCGGGGGGGCCTACAATGAGCAGTTCTTC. Full variable domain (rest looked up from reference TRBV25-1 and TRBJ2-1): EADIYQTPRYLVIGTGKKITLECSQTMGHDKMYWYQQDPGMELHLIHYSYGVNSTEKGDLSSESTVSRIRTEHFPLTLESARPSHTSQYLCASSDGGGGAYNEQFFGPGTRLTVL.

The rearrangement links TRBV12-3 or TRBV12-4 to TRBJ1-5; TRBD1 agrees at 9 bases. The junction had 7 bases not matched to a gene; V was cut back by 5 bases and J by 5 bases. This CDR3 comprises 15 residues. CDR3 in amino acids: CASSLGQGSHQPQHF. In DNA, the CDR3 is TGTGCCAGCAGTCTAGGACAGGGGTCCCATCAGCCCCAGCATTTT.

J is TRBJ1-3 and V is TRBV15; D unresolved. This CDR3 contains 15 residues. Germline CDR1 reads LNHNV; CDR2 reads YYDKDF (reference sequence). V was clipped by 0 bases and J by 0 bases, with 6 bases between them. In nucleotides, the CDR3 is TGTGCCACCAGCAGAGACGACTACTCTGGAAACACCATATATTTT. Translated: CATSRDDYSGNTIYF.